The 21 T cell receptor beta chains listed next were all sequenced from one sample in a study of OX40 agonist ivuxolimab in advanced cancers. TCRdb keeps only in-frame clones here, not all; method: immunoSEQ multiplex PCR. The table records 90,000 to 130,000 clones, roughly 90% of them present only once. Sequencing was performed on CD4+ or CD8+ T cells sorted from blood, taken in a trial of the OX40 agonist ivuxolimab. The receptors here all came from an adult with an advanced solid tumor such as melanoma, head and neck, liver or kidney cancer.

The genes are TRBV19 and TRBJ2-3; 13 bases line up with TRBD2. This CDR3 contains 18 residues. V trimming: 4 bases; J trimming: 4 bases; junction bases outside the gene matches: 11. Looked up from germline, CDR1 is LNHDA and CDR2 is SQIVND (reference sequence). CDR3 sequence (DNA): TGTGCCAGTAGTACCCAACTTGGACTAGCGGGGGTGGCAGATACGCAGTATTTT. Translation: CASSTQLGLAGVADTQYF. Looking up the rest from reference TRBV19 and TRBJ2-3 gives the full variable domain: DGGITQSPKYLFRKEGQNVTLSCEQNLNHDAMYWYRQDPGQGLRLIYYSQIVNDFQKGDIAEGYSVSREKKESFPLTVTSAQKNPTAFYLCASSTQLGLAGVADTQYFGPGTRLTVL.

The rearrangement uses TRBV6-1 and TRBJ2-5, with 14 bases matching TRBD2. The CDR3 runs to 15 residues. V lost 6 bases, J lost 3 bases, and 3 bases stayed unmatched. Germline lookup yields CDR1 MNHNS and CDR2 SASEGT. This CDR3 reads CASRSGLAGEETQYF. Here the CDR3 DNA reads TGTGCCAGCAGATCGGGACTAGCGGGGGAAGAGACCCAGTACTTC.

V gene TRBV11-1 combines with J gene TRBJ2-3; 11 positions agree with TRBD1. Trimming cost V 5 bases and J 4 bases; bases outside gene matches: 8. Per germline, CDR1 SGHAT and CDR2 FQDESV (reference sequence). The CDR3 extends over 16 amino acids. The CDR3 is CASSRNPGQGADTQYF. CDR3 nucleotides: TGTGCCAGCAGCCGGAACCCGGGACAGGGGGCAGATACGCAGTATTTT. Complete variable domain (other parts from reference TRBV11-1 and TRBJ2-3): EAEVAQSPRYKITEKSQAVAFWCDPISGHATLYWYRQILGQGPELLVQFQDESVVDDSQLPKDRFSAERLKGVDSTLKIQPAELGDSAMYLCASSRNPGQGADTQYFGPGTRLTVL.

The chain links TRBV2 to TRBJ1-5; TRBD1 aligns across 8 bases. Germline assignment: CDR1 SNHLY and CDR2 FYNNEI. J lost 0 bases, V lost 6 bases, and 4 bases had no gene match. The CDR3 runs to 15 residues. The DNA for the CDR3 is TGTGCCAGCAGGTCAGGGGGCCGTAGCAATCAGCCCCAGCATTTT. Amino acid sequence: CASRSGGRSNQPQHF. Based on the CDR3 plus reference TRBV2 and TRBJ1-5, the full variable domain is EPEVTQTPSHQVTQMGQEVILRCVPISNHLYFYWYRQILGQKVEFLVSFYNNEISEKSEIFDDQFSVERPDGSNFTLKIRSTKLEDSAMYFCASRSGGRSNQPQHFGDGTRLSIL.

The J gene is TRBJ2-1, the V gene TRBV29-1; D uncertain. Germline lookup yields CDR1 SQVTM and CDR2 ANQGSEA. V lost 1 base to trimming and J lost 3 bases, with 7 bases between them. CDR3 length: 13 residues. The CDR3 region has the DNA TGCAGCGTTGAAGGGACCCTCTACAATGAGCAGTTCTTC. It codes for CSVEGTLYNEQFF.

The chain recombines TRBV30 with TRBJ2-3, with no clear D. CDR3 length equals 11 residues. CDR1 and CDR2 from the germline V gene are GTSNPN and SVGIG (reference sequence). Trimming took off 0 bases at V and 5 bases at J, with 3 bases between the two ends. The CDR3 DNA is TGTGCCTGGAGTGTTTTAGATACGCAGTATTTT. As protein: CAWSVLDTQYF.

V gene TRBV18 combines with J gene TRBJ2-1, with D possibly being TRBD1 (6 bases). Germline-derived CDR1 and CDR2 are KGHSH and LQKENI. The germline V and J ends were trimmed by 6 bases and 8 bases, with 17 bases remaining between them. The CDR3 sequence is 14 residues long. In DNA form, the CDR3 reads TGTGCCAGCTCTCAAACAGGGCGGTTACATGAGCAGTTCTTC. Translation: CASSQTGRLHEQFF.

The gene calls are TRBV11-2 and TRBJ2-7, with 9 bases fitting TRBD1. The CDR3 totals 15 residues. Germline values: CDR1 SGHAT, CDR2 FQNNGV. V dropped 1 base and J dropped 6; count of bases not matched to a gene: 7. The CDR3 protein is CASSLVSGQGTEQYF. The CDR3 nucleotides are TGTGCCAGCAGCTTAGTTTCGGGACAGGGTACCGAGCAGTACTTC. The full variable domain, its missing parts supplied by reference TRBV11-2 and TRBJ2-7, is EAGVAQSPRYKIIEKRQSVAFWCNPISGHATLYWYQQILGQGPKLLIQFQNNGVVDDSQLPKDRFSAERLKGVDSTLKIQPAKLEDSAVYLCASSLVSGQGTEQYFGPGTRLTVT.

The chain combines TRBV5-1 with TRBJ1-1; 8 nucleotides agree with TRBD1. The germline V gene encodes CDR1 SGHRS and CDR2 YFSETQ. V lost 3 bases, J lost 1 base, and 2 bases stayed unmatched. This CDR3 spans 14 amino acids. CDR3 nucleotide sequence: TGCGCCAGCAGCTCTGGACAGGGGAACACTGAAGCTTTCTTT. It translates to CASSSGQGNTEAFF.

CDR3 residues: CASSRPTGGPWETQYF. Here the CDR3 DNA reads TGTGCCAGCAGCCGTCCGACAGGGGGCCCTTGGGAGACCCAGTACTTC. The rearrangement links TRBV13 to TRBJ2-5; TRBD1 matches at 10 bases. Germline V gene data show CDR1 as PRHDT and CDR2 as FYEKMQ (reference sequence). V lost 5 bases, J lost 5 bases, and 11 bases stayed unmatched. This CDR3 contains 16 residues.

The rearrangement joins TRBV4-2 to TRBJ2-3; either TRBD1 or TRBD2 may fit D (6 bases each). Trimming pared 0 bases from V and 5 bases from J, leaving 21 bases between. CDR1 and CDR2 (germline): LGHNA, YNFKEQ. This CDR3 has 18 residues. CDR3 nucleotides: TGTGCCAGCAGCCAAGATAGGGGGGCGGGGACCTTCATAGATACGCAGTATTTT. It specifies CASSQDRGAGTFIDTQYF.

The table lists this clone with a few counts. This rearrangement joins TRBV28 to TRBJ2-6; D ambiguous. Germline V CDR1 and CDR2: MDHEN, SYDVKM. The CDR3 covers 13 residues. V was cut by 5 bases and J by 0 bases, with 2 bases left in between. The CDR3 spells CASSISGANVLTF. The CDR3 DNA is TGTGCCAGCAGTATCTCTGGGGCCAACGTCCTGACTTTC.

The rearrangement joins TRBV29-1 to TRBJ1-2, with TRBD1 matching 7 bases. The ends lost 8 bases at V and 4 bases at J; junction bases unmatched: 7. The CDR3 contains 12 residues. Germline V gene sequence: CDR1 SQVTM, CDR2 ANQGSEA. The DNA of the CDR3 is TGCAGCTCAGGACAGGCTCTCTATGGCTACACCTTC. Amino acid sequence: CSSGQALYGYTF.

The chain links TRBV7-8 to TRBJ2-7; D is unresolved. The V end was cut by 1 base, the J end by 9 bases, with 10 bases between. CDR3 length: 12 amino acids. Germline CDR1 and CDR2: SGHVS and FQNEAQ. For the CDR3, the DNA is TGTGCCAGCAGCTTAGAGCAGGCGGTGCAGTACTTC. Translating it yields CASSLEQAVQYF.

The chain employs TRBV30 and TRBJ2-1; TRBD1 agrees at 7 bases. There are 12 residues in the CDR3. Per germline, CDR1 GTSNPN and CDR2 SVGIG (reference sequence). The V segment lost 4 bases and the J segment 12 bases; nucleotides outside the gene matches: 9. CDR3 protein: CAWTRGQEAQFF. The CDR3 region has the DNA TGTGCCTGGACCCGCGGACAGGAGGCGCAGTTCTTC.

This rearrangement joins TRBV5-8 to TRBJ2-1, with 7 bases lining up with TRBD2. This CDR3 is 12 amino acids long. The trim removed 5 bases at V and 8 bases at J, leaving 4 bases unmatched. In germline, CDR1 is SGHTS, CDR2 YDEGEE. The CDR3 sequence: CASRRENHEQFF. The CDR3 DNA is TGTGCCAGCAGGCGGGAGAACCATGAGCAGTTCTTC.

This chain joins TRBV30 and TRBJ1-3; the match to TRBD1 covers 7 bases. There are 13 residues in the CDR3. CDR1 and CDR2 from the germline V gene are GTSNPN and SVGIG (reference sequence). With 2 bases clipped from V and 4 bases from J, the junction kept 2 bases outside the gene matches. The CDR3 DNA is TGTGCCTGGAGTAGGGGGCCCGGAAACACCATATATTTT. Protein: CAWSRGPGNTIYF.

The V and J genes are TRBV7-9 and TRBJ1-1; the D gene is possibly TRBD1 (5 bases). Trimming removed 0 bases at V and 4 bases at J, with 9 bases between. The V gene's germline CDR1 is SEHNR and CDR2 FQNEAQ (reference sequence). This CDR3 region has 14 residues. CDR3 sequence (DNA): TGTGCCAGCAGCTTAGCGATTGGGACCACTGAAGCTTTCTTT. Its protein product is CASSLAIGTTEAFF.

This sequence joins TRBV5-8 and TRBJ2-7; TRBD2 matches 9 bases. Losses at the gene ends were 4 bases for V and 5 bases for J; bases not matched to a gene: 16. Germline assignment: CDR1 SGHTS and CDR2 YDEGEE. There are 17 residues in the CDR3. The CDR3 loop reads CASSDWGRGLAVHEQYF. The DNA of the CDR3 is TGTGCCAGCAGCGATTGGGGGAGGGGACTAGCAGTGCACGAGCAGTACTTC. Using reference TRBV5-8 and TRBJ2-7 for the parts outside the CDR3, the full variable domain is EAGVTQSPTHLIKTRGQQATLRCSPISGHTSVYWYQQALGLGLQFLLWYDEGEERNRGNFPPRFSGRQFPNYSSELNVNALELEDSALYLCASSDWGRGLAVHEQYFGPGTRLTVT.

The V and J genes are TRBV18 and TRBJ2-1, with 15 bases that match TRBD2. Unmatched junction bases numbered 3, after V lost 6 bases and J lost 9 bases. The germline V gene encodes CDR1 KGHSH and CDR2 LQKENI. The CDR3 runs 14 residues. In nucleotides, the CDR3 is TGTGCCAGCTCGAGGACTAGCGGGAGGGGTGAGCAGTTCTTC. This translates into CASSRTSGRGEQFF.

V and J are TRBV7-2 and TRBJ2-5, with 7 bases matching TRBD1. The germline V gene encodes CDR1 SGHTA and CDR2 FQGNSA. Germline trimming cut 5 bases from V and 3 bases from J; bases unmatched to any gene: 6. The CDR3 has 14 residues. The CDR3 is CASSQQGRKETQYF. CDR3 sequence (DNA): TGTGCCAGCAGCCAACAGGGGCGAAAAGAGACCCAGTACTTC.